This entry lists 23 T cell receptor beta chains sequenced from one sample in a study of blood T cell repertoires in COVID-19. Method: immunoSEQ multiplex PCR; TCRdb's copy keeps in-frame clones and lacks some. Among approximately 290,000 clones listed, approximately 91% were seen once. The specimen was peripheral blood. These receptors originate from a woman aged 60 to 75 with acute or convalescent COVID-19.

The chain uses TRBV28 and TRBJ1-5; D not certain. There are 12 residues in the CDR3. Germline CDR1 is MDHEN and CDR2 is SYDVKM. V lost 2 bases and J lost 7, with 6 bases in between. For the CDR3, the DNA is TGTGCCAGCAGTTTACCGGGGCAGCCCCAGCATTTT. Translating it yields CASSLPGQPQHF.

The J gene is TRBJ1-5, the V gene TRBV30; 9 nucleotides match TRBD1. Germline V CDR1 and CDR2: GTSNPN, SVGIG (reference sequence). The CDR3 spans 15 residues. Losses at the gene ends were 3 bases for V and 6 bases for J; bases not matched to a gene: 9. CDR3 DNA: TGTGCCTGGAGGATGGGACAGGGTTCTTCTCAGCCCCAGCATTTT. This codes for CAWRMGQGSSQPQHF. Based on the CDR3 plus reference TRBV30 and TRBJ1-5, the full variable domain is SQTIHQWPATLVQPVGSPLSLECTVEGTSNPNLYWYRQAAGRGLQLLFYSVGIGQISSEVPQNLSASRPQDRQFILSSKKLLLSDSGFYLCAWRMGQGSSQPQHFGDGTRLSIL.

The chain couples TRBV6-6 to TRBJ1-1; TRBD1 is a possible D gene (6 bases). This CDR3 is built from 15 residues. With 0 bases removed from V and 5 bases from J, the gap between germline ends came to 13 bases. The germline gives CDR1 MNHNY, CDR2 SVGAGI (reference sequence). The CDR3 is CASSYSGGRGTEAFF. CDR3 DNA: TGTGCCAGCAGTTACTCCGGGGGGCGTGGAACTGAAGCTTTCTTT.

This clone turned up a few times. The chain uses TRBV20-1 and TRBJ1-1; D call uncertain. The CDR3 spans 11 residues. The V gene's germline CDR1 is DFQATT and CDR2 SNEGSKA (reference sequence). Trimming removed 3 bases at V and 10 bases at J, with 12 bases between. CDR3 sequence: CSASPGSRAFF. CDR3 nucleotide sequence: TGCAGTGCTAGCCCGGGATCGAGAGCTTTCTTT.

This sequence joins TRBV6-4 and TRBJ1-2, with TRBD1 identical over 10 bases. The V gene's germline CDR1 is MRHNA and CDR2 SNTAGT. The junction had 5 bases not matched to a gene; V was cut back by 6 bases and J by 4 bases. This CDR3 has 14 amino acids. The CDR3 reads CASSRDRGLYGYTF. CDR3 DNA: TGTGCCAGCAGCCGGGACAGGGGCCTCTATGGCTACACCTTC.

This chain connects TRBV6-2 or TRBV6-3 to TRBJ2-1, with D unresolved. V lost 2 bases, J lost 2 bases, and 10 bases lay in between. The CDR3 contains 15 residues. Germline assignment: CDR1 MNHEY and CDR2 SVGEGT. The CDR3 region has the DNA TGTGCCAGCAGTTACGCCGGGTTTGCCTACAATGAGCAGTTCTTC. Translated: CASSYAGFAYNEQFF.

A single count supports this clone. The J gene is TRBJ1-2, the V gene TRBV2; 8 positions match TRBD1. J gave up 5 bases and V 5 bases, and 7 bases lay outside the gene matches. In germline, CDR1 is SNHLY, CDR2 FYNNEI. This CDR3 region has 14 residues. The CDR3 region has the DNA TGTGCCAGCAGTCTAGACAGGGGAGTTTATGGCTACACCTTC. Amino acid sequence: CASSLDRGVYGYTF.

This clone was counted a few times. The CDR3 nucleotides read TGTGCCAGCGGGGACAGGGGAAATTCACCCCTCCACTTT. Translated: CASGDRGNSPLHF. V usage is TRBV6-5 and J usage is TRBJ1-6; 10 bases match TRBD1. Per germline, CDR1 MNHEY and CDR2 SVGAGI. This CDR3 is built from 13 residues. The V gene end was trimmed by 8 bases and the J gene end by 7 bases; junction bases not matched to a gene: 2.

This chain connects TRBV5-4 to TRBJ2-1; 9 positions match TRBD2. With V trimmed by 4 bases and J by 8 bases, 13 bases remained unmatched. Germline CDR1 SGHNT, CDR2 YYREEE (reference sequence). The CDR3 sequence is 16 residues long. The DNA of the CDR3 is TGTGCCAGCAGCCCCCCGGGTAGCGGGAGCCGGTATGAGCAGTTCTTC. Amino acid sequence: CASSPPGSGSRYEQFF.

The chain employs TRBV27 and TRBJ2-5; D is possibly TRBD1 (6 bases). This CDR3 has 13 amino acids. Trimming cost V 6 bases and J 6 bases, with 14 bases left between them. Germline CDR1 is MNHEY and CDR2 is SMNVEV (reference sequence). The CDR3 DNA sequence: TGTGCCAGCAGACTACTACAGGGAAAGACCCAGTACTTC. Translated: CASRLLQGKTQYF.

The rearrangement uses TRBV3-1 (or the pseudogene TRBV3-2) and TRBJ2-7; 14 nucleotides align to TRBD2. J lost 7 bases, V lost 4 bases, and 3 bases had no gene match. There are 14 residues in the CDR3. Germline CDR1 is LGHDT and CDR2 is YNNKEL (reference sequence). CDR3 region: CASSPWTSGGEQYF. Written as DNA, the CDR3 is TGTGCCAGCAGCCCCTGGACTAGCGGGGGGGAGCAGTACTTC.

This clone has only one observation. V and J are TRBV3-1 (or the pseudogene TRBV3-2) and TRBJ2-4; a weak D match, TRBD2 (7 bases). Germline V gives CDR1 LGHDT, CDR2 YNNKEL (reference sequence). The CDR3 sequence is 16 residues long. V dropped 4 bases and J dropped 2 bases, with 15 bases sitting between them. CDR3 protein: CASSPYGGLTKNIQYF. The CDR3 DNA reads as TGTGCCAGCAGCCCATACGGGGGGCTTACCAAAAACATTCAGTACTTC.

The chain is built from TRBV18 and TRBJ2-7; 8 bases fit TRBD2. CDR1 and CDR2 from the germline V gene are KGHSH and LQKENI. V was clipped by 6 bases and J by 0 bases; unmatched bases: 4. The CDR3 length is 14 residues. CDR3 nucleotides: TGTGCCAGCTCCCGGGGGGGGAGCTCCTACGAGCAGTACTTC. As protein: CASSRGGSSYEQYF.

DNA for the CDR3: TGTGCCAGCAGCGCCTCCCTGGGGGCGCGGTATGGCTACACCTTC. Encoded protein: CASSASLGARYGYTF. The chain couples TRBV7-9 to TRBJ1-2; D is possibly TRBD1 (6 bases). Per germline, CDR1 SEHNR and CDR2 FQNEAQ (reference sequence). V was trimmed by 5 bases and J by 5 bases, leaving 18 bases between them. This CDR3 is 15 amino acids long.

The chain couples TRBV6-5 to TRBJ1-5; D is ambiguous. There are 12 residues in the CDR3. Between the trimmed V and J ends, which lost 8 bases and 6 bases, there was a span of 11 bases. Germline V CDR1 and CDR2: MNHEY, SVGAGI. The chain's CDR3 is CASLEVSQPQHF. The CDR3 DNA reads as TGTGCCAGCCTGGAGGTTTCTCAGCCCCAGCATTTT.

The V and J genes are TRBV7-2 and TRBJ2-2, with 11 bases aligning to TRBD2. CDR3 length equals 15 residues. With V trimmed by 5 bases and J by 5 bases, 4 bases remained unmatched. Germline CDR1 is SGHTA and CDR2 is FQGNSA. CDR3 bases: TGTGCCAGCAGCCTGACTAGCGGGATAACCGGGGAGCTGTTTTTT. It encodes CASSLTSGITGELFF.

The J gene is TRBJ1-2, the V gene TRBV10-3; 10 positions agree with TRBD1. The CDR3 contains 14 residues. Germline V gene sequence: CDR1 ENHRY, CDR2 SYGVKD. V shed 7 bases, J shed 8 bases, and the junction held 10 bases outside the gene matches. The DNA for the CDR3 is TGTGCCATCACTCCGACAGGGGGCACGTGGGGCTACACCTTC. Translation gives CAITPTGGTWGYTF.

CDR3 loop: CASSPQGGYEQYF. In DNA form, the CDR3 reads TGTGCCAGCAGCCCCCAGGGAGGCTACGAGCAGTACTTC. The J gene is TRBJ2-7, the V gene TRBV14; perhaps TRBD2 as D (6 bases). CDR1 and CDR2 from the germline V gene are SGHDN and FVKESK. V was clipped by 4 bases and J by 3 bases, with 10 bases between them. This CDR3 spans 13 amino acids.

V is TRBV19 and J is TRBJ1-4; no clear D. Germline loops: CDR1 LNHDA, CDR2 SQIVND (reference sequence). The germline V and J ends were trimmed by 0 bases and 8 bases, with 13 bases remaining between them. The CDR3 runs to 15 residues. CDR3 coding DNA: TGTGCCAGTAGTATAGACCGGTCATGGAGCGAAAAACTGTTTTTT. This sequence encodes CASSIDRSWSEKLFF.

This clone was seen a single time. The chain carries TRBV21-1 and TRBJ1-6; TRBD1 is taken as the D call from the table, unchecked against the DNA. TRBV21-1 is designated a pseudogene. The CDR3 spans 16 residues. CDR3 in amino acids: CASSKEGGQWNSPLHF. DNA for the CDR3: TGTGCCAGCAGCAAAGAGGGGGGACAGTGGAATTCACCCCTCCACTTT.

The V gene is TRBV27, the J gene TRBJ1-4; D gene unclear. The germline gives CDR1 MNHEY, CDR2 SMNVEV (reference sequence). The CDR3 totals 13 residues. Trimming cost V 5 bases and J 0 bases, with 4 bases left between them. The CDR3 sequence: CASSRATNEKLFF. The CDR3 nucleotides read TGTGCCAGCAGTCGTGCAACTAATGAAAAACTGTTTTTT.

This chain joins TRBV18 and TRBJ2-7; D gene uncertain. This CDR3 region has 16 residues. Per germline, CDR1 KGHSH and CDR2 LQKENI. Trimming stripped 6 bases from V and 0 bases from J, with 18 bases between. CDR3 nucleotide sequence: TGTGCCAGCTCTCCCAGTCGCGGCCCGAGCTCCTACGAGCAGTACTTC. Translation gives CASSPSRGPSSYEQYF.

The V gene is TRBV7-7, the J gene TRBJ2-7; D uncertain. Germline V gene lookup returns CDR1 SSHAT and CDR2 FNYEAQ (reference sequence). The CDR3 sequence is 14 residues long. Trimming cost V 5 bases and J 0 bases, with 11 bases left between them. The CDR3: CASSPLTNSYEQYF. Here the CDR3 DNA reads TGTGCCAGCAGCCCGTTGACAAACTCCTACGAGCAGTACTTC.